Below, 27 T cell receptor beta chains from the same sample are listed, as sequenced in a study of T cells in Graves' hyperthyroidism and ophthalmopathy. The CDR3 regions of TCR beta were amplified from RNA transcripts. Initially, a first-round RT-PCR of the TCR CDR3 employed the HTBI primer set. TCRdb called the multiplex PCR reads again in MiXCR, with one record for every CDR3 protein. The data contain under 200,000 distinct CDR3 sequences, 9.4% of them seen just once; the ten biggest clones take up approximately 24%. Sequencing used blood. The receptors derive from a young woman with Graves' hyperthyroidism that later progressed to Graves' ophthalmopathy.

V usage is TRBV27 and J usage is TRBJ2-7, with TRBD1 matching 7 bases. The germline CDR1 and CDR2 sequences are MNHEY and SMNVEV (reference sequence). Losses at the gene ends were 0 bases for V and 4 bases for J; bases not matched to a gene: 9. The CDR3 is made up of 16 amino acids. This chain's CDR3 is CASSLSKRQGVYEQYF. For the CDR3, the DNA is TGTGCCAGCAGTTTATCCAAGCGGCAGGGGGTGTACGAGCAGTACTTC.

In its sample, this clonotype was seen many times. The chain joins TRBV27 to TRBJ2-1, with TRBD2 matching 13 bases. This CDR3 is 17 amino acids long. The trim removed 2 bases at V and 6 bases at J, leaving 7 bases unmatched. Per the germline V gene, CDR1 is MNHEY and CDR2 is SMNVEV (reference sequence). The DNA for the CDR3 is TGTGCCAGCAGTTTACTACTAGCGGGGGGGCCGGGCAATGAGCAGTTCTTC. Translation: CASSLLLAGGPGNEQFF.

This clonotype was counted at least ten times. The CDR3 loop reads CASARQATRPQHF. The CDR3 coding sequence is TGTGCCAGCGCAAGACAGGCTACTCGGCCCCAGCATTTT. The V call is TRBV27, the J call TRBJ1-5; TRBD1 might be the D (6 bases). V was pared by 8 bases and J by 9 bases, with 17 bases between. Germline CDR1 reads MNHEY; CDR2 reads SMNVEV (reference sequence). The CDR3 is made up of 13 amino acids.

This clonotype was picked up many times. The chain links TRBV15 to TRBJ1-3; D call uncertain. CDR1 LNHNV and CDR2 YYDKDF come from the germline V gene (reference sequence). The V end lost 0 bases, the J end lost 2 bases, and 14 bases lay between the germline ends. This CDR3 spans 17 amino acids. The CDR3 here is CATSRDRGASPGNTIYF. CDR3 sequence (DNA): TGTGCCACCAGCAGAGATCGCGGCGCGAGCCCTGGAAACACCATATATTTT.

Comments on this clonotype: Possible read error: a much larger clone is one base away. The V call is TRBV2, the J call TRBJ1-5; possible D gene TRBD1, 6 bases. Germline assignment: CDR1 SNHLY and CDR2 FYNNEI. The V and J ends lost 2 bases and 0 bases respectively, with 11 bases between them. The CDR3 has 16 residues. The CDR3 nucleotides read TGTGCCAGCAGTGAACCGGGGGCGCGTAGCAATCAGCCCCAGCATTTT. It encodes CASSEPGARSNQPQHF.

To note about this clonotype: A read error is possible here, since a much larger clone lies one base away. This CDR3 is CASSPYRTGIGYGYAF. The DNA of the CDR3 is TGTGCCAGCAGCCCTTATCGGACAGGTATCGGCTATGGCTACGCCTTC. The V call is TRBV7-8, the J call TRBJ1-2, with 7 bases matching TRBD1. The CDR3 totals 16 residues. Germline assignment: CDR1 SGHVS and CDR2 FQNEAQ.

This clonotype has ten or more counts. The chain links TRBV30 to TRBJ2-1; the D is unclear. This CDR3 region has 16 residues. The ends were cut back, 4 bases at V and 0 bases at J, with 16 bases in the middle. The V gene's germline CDR1 is GTSNPN and CDR2 SVGIG (reference sequence). The CDR3 here is CAWMPLSYHSYNEQFF. Written as DNA, the CDR3 is TGTGCCTGGATGCCACTTAGCTACCACTCCTACAATGAGCAGTTCTTC.

The chain links TRBV4-1 to TRBJ1-2; perhaps TRBD1 as D (5 bases). V was shortened by 3 bases and J by 0 bases, with 11 bases between the two germline ends. The CDR3 consists of 15 residues. Germline V CDR1 and CDR2: MGHRA, YSYEKL. The CDR3 loop reads CASSQLDRSNYGYTF. Written as DNA, the CDR3 is TGCGCCAGCAGCCAGCTCGACAGATCTAACTATGGCTACACCTTC.

This clonotype was seen many times. The chain carries TRBV30 and TRBJ2-1, with 12 positions matching TRBD2. Germline lookup yields CDR1 GTSNPN and CDR2 SVGIG (reference sequence). CDR3 size: 13 residues. The junction had 3 bases not matched to a gene; V was cut back by 3 bases and J by 9 bases. CDR3 amino acids: CAWRLAGGVEQFF. CDR3 nucleotides: TGTGCCTGGAGACTAGCGGGGGGTGTTGAGCAGTTCTTC.

This clonotype was seen ten or more times. The V call is TRBV27, the J call TRBJ1-4; tentatively, D is TRBD1 (6 bases). CDR1 is MNHEY, CDR2 SMNVEV, per germline (reference sequence). Trimming took 4 bases from V and 7 from J, leaving 16 bases between them. The CDR3 runs 15 residues. CDR3 coding DNA: TGTGCCAGCAGTTCCACCAGGGGTTTCGGTGAAAAACTGTTTTTT. This translates into CASSSTRGFGEKLFF.

This clonotype came up many times. CDR3 sequence: CASSPPGQGASGYTF. The CDR3 bases are TGTGCCAGCAGCCCTCCCGGACAGGGGGCATCTGGCTACACCTTC. The gene calls are TRBV28 and TRBJ1-2, with 11 bases that match TRBD1. Germline V gene sequence: CDR1 MDHEN, CDR2 SYDVKM. With V trimmed by 6 bases and J by 7 bases, 10 bases remained unmatched. The CDR3 runs 15 residues.

Ten or more counts support this clonotype. CDR3 protein: CASSLQGANDEQFF. The CDR3 DNA follows: TGTGCCAGCAGTTTACAGGGGGCGAACGATGAGCAGTTCTTC. This chain links TRBV28 with TRBJ2-1; 8 bases align to TRBD1. This CDR3 spans 14 amino acids. Germline V lookup: CDR1 MDHEN, CDR2 SYDVKM. Trimming cost V 2 bases and J 8 bases; bases outside gene matches: 5.

This clonotype was detected a few times. This sequence joins TRBV6-1 and TRBJ1-6; 7 bases agree with TRBD1. V lost 2 bases, J lost 6 bases, and 10 bases stayed unmatched. CDR1 is MNHNS, CDR2 SASEGT, per germline. The CDR3 is made up of 17 amino acids. The CDR3 DNA reads TGTGCCAGCAGTGAAAGGGGCCGGGACAGAATTAATTCACCCCTCCACTTT. Translation gives CASSERGRDRINSPLHF.

The sample holds many counts of this clonotype. J is TRBJ1-2 and V is TRBV19; weak D call: TRBD1 (5 bases). Trimming took 7 bases from V and 7 from J, leaving 13 bases between them. Germline assignment: CDR1 LNHDA and CDR2 SQIVND (reference sequence). The CDR3 is 12 amino acids. CDR3 DNA sequence: TGTGCCAGTAAGGCAGGGTTCGGTGGCTACACCTTC. Residues: CASKAGFGGYTF.

At least ten counts were recorded for this clonotype. The CDR3 DNA reads as TGCAGCGTTGGTTCGGACTATGGCTACACCTTC. Its protein is CSVGSDYGYTF. The chain uses TRBV29-1 and TRBJ1-2; D remains ambiguous. The CDR3 loop spans 11 amino acids. Germline CDR1 SQVTM, CDR2 ANQGSEA. V gave up 4 bases and J gave up 3 bases, with 6 bases separating them.

This clonotype was recorded at least ten times. V is TRBV6-1 and J is TRBJ2-2; D call uncertain. Germline CDR1 MNHNS, CDR2 SASEGT. The CDR3 runs 15 residues. With 5 bases removed from V and 6 bases from J, the gap between germline ends came to 16 bases. Here the CDR3 reads CASSYARSGAGELFF. CDR3 nucleotides: TGTGCCAGCAGTTACGCCAGAAGTGGGGCCGGGGAGCTGTTTTTT.

In this sample, this clonotype turned up many times. J is TRBJ1-1 and V is TRBV30; D possibly corresponds to TRBD1 (6 bases). The length of the CDR3 is 13 residues. Germline CDR1 and CDR2: GTSNPN and SVGIG (reference sequence). Trimming removed 6 bases at V and 1 base at J, with 12 bases between. This CDR3 is CACYEGGNTEAFF. CDR3 DNA: TGTGCCTGTTATGAGGGGGGGAACACTGAAGCTTTCTTT. The full variable domain, with the rest looked up from reference TRBV30 and TRBJ1-1, is SQTIHQWPATLVQPVGSPLSLECTVEGTSNPNLYWYRQAAGRGLQLLFYSVGIGQISSEVPQNLSASRPQDRQFILSSKKLLLSDSGFYLCACYEGGNTEAFFGQGTRLTVV.

This clonotype was counted a single time. The gene calls are TRBV5-8 and TRBJ2-6, with D maybe TRBD2 (5 bases). CDR1 is SGHTS, CDR2 YDEGEE, per germline. The CDR3 has 16 residues. V was trimmed by 0 bases and J by 2 bases, leaving 9 bases between them. The chain's CDR3 is CASSLGTQAGANVLTF. The CDR3 DNA reads as TGTGCCAGCAGCTTGGGGACTCAGGCTGGGGCCAACGTCCTGACTTTC.

At least ten counts were recorded for this clonotype. The chain combines TRBV18 with TRBJ1-1, with 7 positions matching TRBD1. The ends lost 3 bases at V and 11 bases at J; junction bases unmatched: 6. Germline lookup yields CDR1 KGHSH and CDR2 LQKENI. This CDR3 is built from 12 residues. The CDR3 here is CASSPLDRDAFF. The CDR3, as DNA: TGTGCCAGCTCACCCTTAGACAGGGATGCTTTCTTT.

The rearrangement links TRBV19 to TRBJ2-3; D unresolved. V dropped 5 bases and J dropped 0 bases, with 9 bases sitting between them. The length of the CDR3 is 14 residues. Germline lookup yields CDR1 LNHDA and CDR2 SQIVND (reference sequence). Here the CDR3 reads CASSLSSSTDTQYF. As DNA, the CDR3 is TGTGCCAGTAGTTTGTCTTCTAGCACAGATACGCAGTATTTT.

This clonotype was found many times. V and J are TRBV4-2 and TRBJ2-7, with 7 bases fitting TRBD1. Germline assignment: CDR1 LGHNA and CDR2 YNFKEQ. The junction had 8 bases not matched to a gene; V was cut back by 4 bases and J by 5 bases. This CDR3 is 14 amino acids long. The DNA of the CDR3 is TGTGCCAGCAGCCTTTACAGGGGTAGCGACGAGCAGTACTTC. It specifies CASSLYRGSDEQYF.

This clonotype appeared many times. An end of the junction differs from the germline gene, which may be a read error. The chain combines TRBV2 with TRBJ1-5, with 10 bases that match TRBD1. Germline lookup yields CDR1 SNHLY and CDR2 FYNNEI. The CDR3 has 15 amino acids. The CDR3 spells CASREGQGVGQPQHF. CDR3 sequence (DNA): TGTGCCAGCAGGGAAGGACAGGGGGTGGGTCAGCCCCAGCATTTT.

This clonotype was found many times. The V call is TRBV28, the J call TRBJ2-3; TRBD2 agrees at 9 bases. The germline CDR1 and CDR2 sequences are MDHEN and SYDVKM. This CDR3 has 16 amino acids. Trimming took 3 bases from V and 0 from J; bases not matched to a gene: 4. DNA for the CDR3: TGTGCCAGCAGTTTCCGGCGGGAGGGGAGCACAGATACGCAGTATTTT. Translated: CASSFRREGSTDTQYF.

This clonotype has at least ten counts. The chain combines TRBV24-1 with TRBJ1-1; 7 bases agree with TRBD1. The CDR3 has 13 amino acids. Per the germline V gene, CDR1 is KGHDR and CDR2 is SFDVKD. Trimming took 7 bases from V and 2 from J; bases not matched to a gene: 3. This CDR3 reads CATRGQRNTEAFF. The CDR3 coding sequence is TGTGCCACCAGGGGACAGCGAAACACTGAAGCTTTCTTT.

This clonotype was detected ten times or more. The chain employs TRBV11-2 and TRBJ1-5, with 8 positions matching TRBD1. Trimming took 2 bases from V and 1 from J; bases not matched to a gene: 4. The V gene's germline CDR1 is SGHAT and CDR2 FQNNGV. CDR3 length: 16 residues. CDR3 loop: CASSLSRGLSNQPQHF. The CDR3 DNA follows: TGTGCCAGCAGCTTATCCAGGGGGCTAAGCAATCAGCCCCAGCATTTT.

Turning to this clonotype: At one boundary the junction diverges from the germline segment, which might be a read error. The chain employs TRBV13 and TRBJ2-5, with 7 positions matching TRBD2. This CDR3 spans 13 amino acids. Germline CDR1 is PRHDT and CDR2 is FYEKMQ (reference sequence). CDR3 amino acids: CASSLRPAGDYDF. The CDR3 DNA is TGTGCCAGCAGCTTGAGACCGGCGGGAGACTATGACTTC.

The V call is TRBV30, the J call TRBJ2-2; TRBD1 agrees at 8 bases. This CDR3 spans 14 amino acids. Germline V CDR1 and CDR2: GTSNPN, SVGIG (reference sequence). V was clipped by 8 bases and J by 1 base; unmatched bases: 6. The CDR3 sequence: CAGPGTGNTGELFF. CDR3 coding DNA: TGTGCCGGGCCGGGGACAGGGAACACCGGGGAGCTGTTTTTT.